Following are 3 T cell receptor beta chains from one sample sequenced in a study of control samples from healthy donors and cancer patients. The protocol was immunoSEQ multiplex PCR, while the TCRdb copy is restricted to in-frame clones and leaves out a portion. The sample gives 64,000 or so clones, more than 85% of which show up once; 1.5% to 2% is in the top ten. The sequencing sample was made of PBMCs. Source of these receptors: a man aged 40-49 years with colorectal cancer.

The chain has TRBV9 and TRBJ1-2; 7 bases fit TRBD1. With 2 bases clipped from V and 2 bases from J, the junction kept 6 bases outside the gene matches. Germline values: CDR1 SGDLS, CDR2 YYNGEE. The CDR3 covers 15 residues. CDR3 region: CASSVGTATNYGYTF. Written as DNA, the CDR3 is TGTGCCAGCAGCGTCGGGACAGCGACGAACTATGGCTACACCTTC. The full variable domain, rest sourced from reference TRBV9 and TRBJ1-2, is DSGVTQTPKHLITATGQRVTLRCSPRSGDLSVYWYQQSLDQGLQFLIQYYNGEERAKGNILERFSAQQFPDLHSELNLSSLELGDSALYFCASSVGTATNYGYTFGSGTRLTVV.

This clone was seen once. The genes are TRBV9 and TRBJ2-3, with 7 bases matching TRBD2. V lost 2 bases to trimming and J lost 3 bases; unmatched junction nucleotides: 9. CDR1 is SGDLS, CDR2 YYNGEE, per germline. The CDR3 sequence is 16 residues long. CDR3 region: CASSVGSGVGTDTQYF. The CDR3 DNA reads TGTGCCAGCAGCGTGGGAAGCGGGGTCGGAACAGATACGCAGTATTTT. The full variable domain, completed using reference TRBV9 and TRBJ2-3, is DSGVTQTPKHLITATGQRVTLRCSPRSGDLSVYWYQQSLDQGLQFLIQYYNGEERAKGNILERFSAQQFPDLHSELNLSSLELGDSALYFCASSVGSGVGTDTQYFGPGTRLTVL.

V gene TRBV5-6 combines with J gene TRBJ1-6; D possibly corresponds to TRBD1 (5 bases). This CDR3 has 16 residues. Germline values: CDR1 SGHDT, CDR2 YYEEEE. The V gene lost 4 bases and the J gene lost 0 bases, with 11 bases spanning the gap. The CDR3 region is CASSRDSNSYNSPLHF. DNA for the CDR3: TGTGCCAGCAGCCGGGACTCAAACTCCTATAATTCACCCCTCCACTTT.